These 29 T cell receptor beta chains were all obtained from the same sample, sequenced in a study of HIV-infected patients and healthy controls. One entry per CDR3 protein, called by TCRdb with MiXCR from the 5' RACE reads. The data contain almost 65,000 distinct CDR3 sequences, under 25% of them singletons. Sequencing was performed on CD4+ T cells from blood. The receptors stem from a human donor in good health.

Many counts were recorded for this clonotype. The chain is built from TRBV2 and TRBJ1-4; 8 bases are shared with TRBD1. The CDR3 totals 12 residues. Losses at the gene ends were 6 bases for V and 8 bases for J; bases not matched to a gene: 2. Germline loops: CDR1 SNHLY, CDR2 FYNNEI. As DNA, the CDR3 is TGTGCCAGCAGGACAGGGGTGGAAAAACTGTTTTTT. This encodes CASRTGVEKLFF.

The J gene is TRBJ1-4, the V gene TRBV27, with 9 positions matching TRBD1. V lost 5 bases to trimming and J lost 4 bases; unmatched junction nucleotides: 5. The CDR3 runs to 15 residues. Germline CDR1 is MNHEY and CDR2 is SMNVEV (reference sequence). CDR3 sequence (DNA): TGTGCCAGCAGTCCTTCGACAGGGGGTAATGAAAAACTGTTTTTT. Residues: CASSPSTGGNEKLFF. The complete variable domain, with remaining parts taken from reference TRBV27 and TRBJ1-4, reads EAQVTQNPRYLITVTGKKLTVTCSQNMNHEYMSWYRQDPGLGLRQIYYSMNVEVTDKGDVPEGYKVSRKEKRNFPLILESPSPNQTSLYFCASSPSTGGNEKLFFGSGTQLSVL.

The chain recombines TRBV18 with TRBJ2-1; D is unresolved. The germline gives CDR1 KGHSH, CDR2 LQKENI. The CDR3 consists of 13 residues. With 3 bases removed from V and 13 bases from J, the gap between germline ends came to 16 bases. The CDR3 nucleotides are TGTGCCAGCTCACCCGAGTCGAAGGGTAGCCAGTTCTTC. This encodes CASSPESKGSQFF.

The chain joins TRBV29-1 to TRBJ2-1; a possible D gene is TRBD1 (6 bases). The CDR3 spans 17 residues. V was shortened by 5 bases and J by 7 bases, with 27 bases between the two germline ends. Germline CDR1 reads SQVTM; CDR2 reads ANQGSEA. The CDR3 DNA follows: TGCAGCGTTCGAGGGCGAATGTCTCGGAAAAGGGGGAATGAGCAGTTCTTC. It codes for CSVRGRMSRKRGNEQFF.

V and J are TRBV9 and TRBJ2-6, with D possibly being TRBD1 (5 bases). V lost 4 bases to trimming and J lost 0 bases, with 14 bases between them. The CDR3 has 17 amino acids. From germline, CDR1 is SGDLS and CDR2 YYNGEE. CDR3 loop: CASSPWGGSSGANVLTF. The DNA for the CDR3 is TGTGCCAGCAGCCCGTGGGGCGGAAGCTCTGGGGCCAACGTCCTGACTTTC.

This clonotype was seen repeatedly, ten times or more. The rearrangement joins TRBV15 to TRBJ1-1; D remains unclear. The CDR3 covers 14 residues. Germline V gene sequence: CDR1 LNHNV, CDR2 YYDKDF (reference sequence). V was cut by 0 bases and J by 3 bases, with 8 bases left in between. The CDR3 DNA is TGTGCCACCAGCAGAGATATGGGTTACACTGAAGCTTTCTTT. Residues: CATSRDMGYTEAFF.

This clonotype occurred many times. The chain joins TRBV7-8 to TRBJ1-5; D perhaps matches TRBD1 (5 bases). This CDR3 spans 14 amino acids. From germline, CDR1 is SGHVS and CDR2 FQNEAQ. V was pared by 2 bases and J by 1 base, with 6 bases between. DNA for the CDR3: TGTGCCAGCAGCTTAAGGGACAGCAATCAGCCCCAGCATTTT. Translating gives CASSLRDSNQPQHF.

This clonotype was counted ten times or more. This chain joins TRBV6-1 and TRBJ1-6; D might be TRBD1 (5 bases). V was cut by 0 bases and J by 7 bases, with 13 bases left in between. Germline V gene sequence: CDR1 MNHNS, CDR2 SASEGT. CDR3 length equals 16 residues. The CDR3 here is CASSEARAGSNSPLHF. CDR3 bases: TGTGCCAGCAGTGAAGCTAGGGCAGGGTCGAATTCACCCCTCCACTTT.

The rearrangement uses TRBV6-1 and TRBJ2-5, with D perhaps being TRBD1 or TRBD2 (5 bases each). Trimming pared 4 bases from V and 7 bases from J, leaving 22 bases between. CDR3 size: 16 residues. The V gene's germline CDR1 is MNHNS and CDR2 SASEGT. CDR3 region: CASSAQGPVLSGTQYF. CDR3 in DNA: TGTGCCAGCAGTGCCCAGGGACCGGTGCTTAGTGGGACCCAGTACTTC.

This clonotype was seen a handful of times. The J gene is TRBJ1-1, the V gene TRBV29-1; perhaps TRBD1 as D (5 bases). CDR3 size: 13 residues. V lost 8 bases, J lost 2 bases, and 15 bases lay in between. Germline CDR1 is SQVTM and CDR2 is ANQGSEA. Written as DNA, the CDR3 is TGCAGCACTCGGGACGGACTTAACACTGAAGCTTTCTTT. Protein sequence: CSTRDGLNTEAFF.

This clonotype has a handful of counts. The chain recombines TRBV18 with TRBJ1-1, with D possibly matching TRBD1 (6 bases). The ends were cut back, 6 bases at V and 1 base at J, with 9 bases in the middle. Germline CDR1 KGHSH, CDR2 LQKENI. This CDR3 has 13 residues. CDR3 loop: CASSGTQNTEAFF. For the CDR3, the DNA is TGTGCCAGCTCCGGGACACAGAACACTGAAGCTTTCTTT.

This clonotype was counted many times. J is TRBJ2-1 and V is TRBV10-3; the match to TRBD2 covers 7 bases. The CDR3 runs to 15 residues. The ends lost 0 bases at V and 5 bases at J; junction bases unmatched: 4. Germline V lookup: CDR1 ENHRY, CDR2 SYGVKD. The DNA of the CDR3 is TGTGCCATCAGTGAGTCTTTGACTAGCAACAATGAGCAGTTCTTC. Translation: CAISESLTSNNEQFF.

This clonotype was observed at least ten times. The chain links TRBV7-2 to TRBJ2-1, with 7 bases matching TRBD1. With V trimmed by 5 bases and J by 6 bases, 10 bases remained unmatched. Germline V gives CDR1 SGHTA, CDR2 FQGNSA. The CDR3 is made up of 15 amino acids. The CDR3 region is CASSPPRGRSNEQFF. For the CDR3, the DNA is TGTGCCAGCAGCCCCCCGAGGGGGCGATCCAATGAGCAGTTCTTC.

This clonotype was observed many times. The chain is built from TRBV7-9 and TRBJ1-5; 8 nucleotides align to TRBD1. Germline V gene sequence: CDR1 SEHNR, CDR2 FQNEAQ (reference sequence). This CDR3 is 13 amino acids long. V trimming: 5 bases; J trimming: 4 bases; junction bases outside the gene matches: 1. The CDR3: CASSGQGNQPQHF. The DNA for the CDR3 is TGTGCCAGCAGCGGACAGGGAAATCAGCCCCAGCATTTT.

This clonotype appeared many times. The chain's CDR3 is CATRVAGGQETQYF. DNA of the CDR3: TGTGCCACCAGGGTAGCGGGGGGACAAGAGACCCAGTACTTC. The gene calls are TRBV15 and TRBJ2-5; 10 bases map to TRBD2. The V gene end was trimmed by 6 bases and the J gene end by 2 bases; junction bases not matched to a gene: 3. The CDR3 runs 14 residues. In germline, CDR1 is LNHNV, CDR2 YYDKDF (reference sequence).

This clonotype showed up many times. The CDR3 DNA reads as TGTGCCAGCAGCTTAGGCATTCTTAATAGCAATCAGCCCCAGCATTTT. As protein: CASSLGILNSNQPQHF. The V call is TRBV7-2, the J call TRBJ1-5; D is unresolved. Germline V gives CDR1 SGHTA, CDR2 FQGNSA. CDR3 size: 16 residues. The V end was cut by 1 base, the J end by 0 bases, with 10 bases between.

This clonotype has a count of ten or more. V and J are TRBV7-6 and TRBJ2-1; maybe TRBD1 (6 bases). CDR3 size: 15 residues. With 3 bases removed from V and 1 base from J, the gap between germline ends came to 10 bases. Per the germline V gene, CDR1 is SGHVS and CDR2 is FNYEAQ. The CDR3, as DNA: TGTGCCAGCAGCTTTCGACAGGCTTCCTACAATGAGCAGTTCTTC. Amino acids: CASSFRQASYNEQFF.

Many counts were recorded for this clonotype. The rearrangement joins TRBV7-2 to TRBJ1-1; 7 positions match TRBD1. The V segment lost 2 bases and the J segment 5 bases; nucleotides outside the gene matches: 5. The CDR3 contains 14 residues. In germline, CDR1 is SGHTA, CDR2 FQGNSA. For the CDR3, the DNA is TGTGCCAGCAGCTTATTTCAGGGGGGGACTGAAGCTTTCTTT. The encoded protein is CASSLFQGGTEAFF.

The chain links TRBV21-1 to TRBJ1-5; the D segment call TRBD1 is taken from the table without a DNA check. TRBV21-1 is termed a pseudogene. The CDR3 length is 16 residues. The CDR3 region has the DNA TGTGCCAGCAGCAAGCGATTGGGCAGGGAAAATCAGCCCCAGCATTTT. Translating gives CASSKRLGRENQPQHF.

As regards this clonotype: A much larger clone differs from this one at a single base, so this may be a read error. This chain links TRBV24-1 with TRBJ2-5; perhaps TRBD2 as D (5 bases). Per germline, CDR1 KGHDR and CDR2 SFDVKD. This CDR3 spans 16 amino acids. Here the CDR3 DNA reads TGTACCACCAGTGGCGGCGCGGGTCGGGCCCAAGAGACCCAGTACTTC. It specifies CTTSGGAGRAQETQYF.

This clonotype has a count of ten or more. The chain joins TRBV6-2 or TRBV6-3 to TRBJ1-1, with 7 bases lining up with TRBD1. V lost 5 bases, J lost 5 bases, and 11 bases stayed unmatched. This CDR3 has 15 amino acids. The V gene's germline CDR1 is MNHEY and CDR2 SVGEGT. DNA for the CDR3: TGTGCCAGCAGTGAAAACGACAGGGATGGAACTGAAGCTTTCTTT. This encodes CASSENDRDGTEAFF.

This clonotype was detected many times. V is TRBV10-3 and J is TRBJ2-3, with a tentative D call TRBD1 (6 bases). This CDR3 spans 15 amino acids. In germline, CDR1 is ENHRY, CDR2 SYGVKD. The ends were cut back, 5 bases at V and 1 base at J, with 13 bases in the middle. The CDR3 DNA reads TGTGCCATCAGTCAACAGGGCAGTCGCACAGATACGCAGTATTTT. It specifies CAISQQGSRTDTQYF.

This chain links TRBV19 with TRBJ1-1; D possibly corresponds to TRBD1 (5 bases). Germline CDR1 and CDR2: LNHDA and SQIVND (reference sequence). Trimming removed 8 bases at V and 8 bases at J, with 21 bases between. The CDR3 spans 14 residues. The CDR3, as DNA: TGTGCCAGTGCGACCGGGGCGATTTTGGGGGAAGCTTTCTTT. Translation: CASATGAILGEAFF.

J is TRBJ1-5 and V is TRBV30, with unresolved D. The CDR3 has 13 amino acids. The V gene lost 2 bases and the J gene lost 9 bases, with 14 bases spanning the gap. Germline V gene data show CDR1 as GTSNPN and CDR2 as SVGIG (reference sequence). The CDR3 coding sequence is TGTGCCTGGAGTTATAAGGGAGCAGGGCCCCAGCATTTT. This gives the protein CAWSYKGAGPQHF.

This clonotype showed up many times. This chain links TRBV4-1 with TRBJ2-4, with D uncertain. The germline V and J ends were trimmed by 1 base and 6 bases, with 13 bases remaining between them. The CDR3 covers 15 residues. From germline, CDR1 is MGHRA and CDR2 YSYEKL. The CDR3 region has the DNA TGCGCCAGCAGCCAAGTATACCTAGAGAGAAACATTCAGTACTTC. Translated: CASSQVYLERNIQYF.

Ten or more counts support this clonotype. V is TRBV6-5 and J is TRBJ2-3; a possible D gene is TRBD2 (6 bases). Deletions cut 4 bases from V and 2 bases from J, with 13 bases between. The CDR3 spans 15 residues. Germline CDR1 and CDR2: MNHEY and SVGAGI. CDR3 loop: CASSSRGGSTDTQYF. The CDR3 bases are TGTGCCAGCAGTTCCCGGGGAGGATCCACAGATACGCAGTATTTT.

This clonotype was seen more than once but under ten times. The chain joins TRBV9 to TRBJ2-3, with D perhaps TRBD2 (6 bases). V lost 1 base, J lost 0 bases, and 9 bases lay in between. This CDR3 is 15 amino acids long. The germline gives CDR1 SGDLS, CDR2 YYNGEE. The CDR3 DNA reads as TGTGCCAGCAGCGTAACCAGCGGGAGCACAGATACGCAGTATTTT. It yields the protein CASSVTSGSTDTQYF. Full variable domain (outside the CDR3, taken from reference TRBV9 and TRBJ2-3): DSGVTQTPKHLITATGQRVTLRCSPRSGDLSVYWYQQSLDQGLQFLIQYYNGEERAKGNILERFSAQQFPDLHSELNLSSLELGDSALYFCASSVTSGSTDTQYFGPGTRLTVL.

This clonotype was observed at least ten times. J is TRBJ2-1 and V is TRBV4-3, with 8 bases lining up with TRBD2. Trimming removed 0 bases from V and 13 bases from J; junction bases left unmatched: 5. The CDR3 is 13 residues long. Germline CDR1 reads LGHNA; CDR2 reads YSLEER. CDR3 region: CASSQDSGAYQFF. The CDR3 nucleotides read TGCGCCAGCAGCCAAGATAGCGGGGCGTATCAGTTCTTC.

This clonotype showed up many times. The chain's CDR3 is CASSPPGGSEQFF. The CDR3 DNA follows: TGTGCCAGCTCACCCCCAGGGGGTAGTGAGCAGTTCTTC. This sequence joins TRBV18 and TRBJ2-1, with 7 bases identical to TRBD1. Looked up from germline, CDR1 is KGHSH and CDR2 is LQKENI. Trimming at V came to 3 bases and at J to 9 bases, leaving 5 bases not matched to a gene. CDR3 length: 13 residues.